The 32 T cell receptor beta chains below come from one sample, sequenced in a study of T-cell memory formation after mild COVID-19. TCRdb called the 5' RACE reads again in MiXCR, with one record for every CDR3 protein. This sample carries about 270,000 distinct CDR3 sequences, over 15% of them seen once, and the ten largest clones take roughly 21%. Source material: PBMCs or a T cell subset sorted from them (not recorded which). Receptors were obtained from a man younger than 35 who had mild COVID-19 (a few samples of this study predate the infection). Cell type and time point are not known.

Only a few counts were recorded for this clonotype. The rearrangement joins TRBV6-5 to TRBJ1-1, with D unresolved. Germline loops: CDR1 MNHEY, CDR2 SVGAGI. V was shortened by 6 bases and J by 2 bases, with 10 bases between the two germline ends. The CDR3 is made up of 13 amino acids. The CDR3 coding sequence is TGTGCCAGCAGCGGACCGGGAAACACTGAAGCTTTCTTT. The encoded protein is CASSGPGNTEAFF.

The V gene is TRBV2, the J gene TRBJ1-6; the match to TRBD1 covers 8 bases. Germline assignment: CDR1 SNHLY and CDR2 FYNNEI. The CDR3 sequence is 15 residues long. J lost 7 bases, V lost 4 bases, and 6 bases had no gene match. The CDR3 region is CASSGPGQANSPLHF. In DNA form, the CDR3 reads TGTGCCAGCAGTGGACCGGGACAGGCGAATTCACCCCTCCACTTT.

This clonotype was detected a few times. The V call is TRBV5-1, the J call TRBJ2-3; D is unclear. Trimming took 2 bases from V and 1 from J, leaving 8 bases between them. Per the germline V gene, CDR1 is SGHRS and CDR2 is YFSETQ. The CDR3 consists of 14 residues. The CDR3 DNA follows: TGCGCCAGCAGCTTCCAGGTCCGCACAGATACGCAGTATTTT. It yields the protein CASSFQVRTDTQYF.

This clonotype was found a few times. The chain employs TRBV9 and TRBJ2-3; 10 bases match TRBD2. J lost 4 bases, V lost 3 bases, and 8 bases had no gene match. This CDR3 region has 16 residues. Germline V CDR1 and CDR2: SGDLS, YYNGEE. The CDR3 protein is CASSESAGGTPDTQYF. Written as DNA, the CDR3 is TGTGCCAGCAGCGAATCAGCGGGGGGGACTCCAGATACGCAGTATTTT.

The V and J genes are TRBV4-1 and TRBJ1-1; 9 bases agree with TRBD1. After removal of 0 bases from V and 3 bases from J, the junction contained 5 bases not matched to a gene. CDR1 is MGHRA and CDR2 is YSYEKL in the germline V gene. The CDR3 length is 16 residues. For the CDR3, the DNA is TGCGCCAGCAGCCAAGAAGGGACAGGGTGGGACACTGAAGCTTTCTTT. It yields the protein CASSQEGTGWDTEAFF.

This chain uses TRBV5-6 with TRBJ2-1; TRBD1 matches at 7 bases. CDR3 size: 16 residues. The junction had 8 bases not matched to a gene; V was cut back by 3 bases and J by 2 bases. Germline V gene lookup returns CDR1 SGHDT and CDR2 YYEEEE. This chain's CDR3 is CASSSQGIFPYNEQFF. In DNA form, the CDR3 reads TGTGCCAGCAGCTCACAGGGGATTTTCCCCTACAATGAGCAGTTCTTC.

This clonotype was counted only a few times. The chain uses TRBV9 and TRBJ2-5, with D possibly being TRBD1 (6 bases). Germline V lookup: CDR1 SGDLS, CDR2 YYNGEE. The CDR3 spans 14 residues. V lost 3 bases and J lost 7, with 16 bases in between. CDR3 in amino acids: CASSDGQTHGTQYF. In nucleotides, the CDR3 is TGTGCCAGCAGCGACGGACAGACCCATGGGACCCAGTACTTC.

This clonotype was counted only a few times. The genes are TRBV11-2 and TRBJ2-5; D uncertain. CDR3 length: 14 residues. Germline CDR1 reads SGHAT; CDR2 reads FQNNGV. V lost 2 bases to trimming and J lost 5 bases, with 12 bases between them. CDR3 coding DNA: TGTGCCAGCAGCTTACGCCAATCCTGGGAGACCCAGTACTTC. As protein: CASSLRQSWETQYF.

The rearrangement links TRBV3-1 to TRBJ2-3; D could derive from TRBD1 or TRBD2 (5 bases each). The V end was cut by 4 bases, the J end by 3 bases, with 17 bases between. CDR1 is LGHDT and CDR2 is YNNKEL in the germline V gene (reference sequence). CDR3 length: 16 amino acids. In nucleotides, the CDR3 is TGTGCCAGCAGCCGCCGAGTGGCAGGGAGAACAGATACGCAGTATTTT. Its translation is CASSRRVAGRTDTQYF.

This chain uses TRBV6-1 with TRBJ1-5; the match to TRBD1 covers 10 bases. The V gene end was trimmed by 7 bases and the J gene end by 7 bases; junction bases not matched to a gene: 10. The CDR3 consists of 15 residues. CDR1 and CDR2 from the germline V gene are MNHNS and SASEGT. This CDR3 reads CASIESGQGWQPQHF. Here the CDR3 DNA reads TGTGCCAGCATAGAATCGGGACAGGGGTGGCAGCCCCAGCATTTT.

In this sample, this clonotype turned up a few times. The chain employs TRBV12-3 or TRBV12-4 and TRBJ1-1; a weak D match, TRBD1 (6 bases). V was clipped by 6 bases and J by 7 bases, with 15 bases between them. CDR3 length: 13 residues. CDR3 residues: CASSPSGADEAFF. The CDR3 coding sequence is TGTGCCAGCAGCCCGTCAGGGGCGGATGAAGCTTTCTTT.

V and J are TRBV24-1 and TRBJ2-5; 9 bases are a match to TRBD1. The CDR3 has 15 amino acids. CDR1 is KGHDR, CDR2 SFDVKD, per germline. J lost 4 bases, V lost 10 bases, and 12 bases had no gene match. CDR3 loop: CATGRTGDVLETQYF. The CDR3 DNA follows: TGTGCCACGGGCCGGACAGGGGACGTTTTAGAGACCCAGTACTTC.

In this sample, this clonotype turned up many times. The rearrangement joins TRBV9 to TRBJ2-3, with TRBD2 as a possible D gene (5 bases). Trimming took off 2 bases at V and 4 bases at J, with 11 bases between the two ends. Germline CDR1 is SGDLS and CDR2 is YYNGEE. The CDR3 contains 14 residues. CDR3 bases: TGTGCCAGCAGCGTGAACGGGGTCTCAGATACGCAGTATTTT. It is translated as CASSVNGVSDTQYF.

The chain combines TRBV7-8 with TRBJ1-2; D unresolved. CDR3 length equals 14 residues. Trimming pared 5 bases from V and 2 bases from J, leaving 12 bases between. Germline V gives CDR1 SGHVS, CDR2 FQNEAQ. In DNA, the CDR3 is TGTGCCAGCAGCCCAGAAGGAGTGAACTATGGCTACACCTTC. This codes for CASSPEGVNYGYTF.

This clonotype was recorded once. The gene calls are TRBV3-1 and TRBJ2-3; D assignment may be TRBD1 or TRBD2 (6 bases each). The CDR3 has 16 residues. V lost 4 bases and J 3 bases, leaving 17 bases between the germline ends. CDR1 and CDR2 (germline): LGHDT, YNNKEL (reference sequence). The DNA for the CDR3 is TGTGCCAGCAGCCCGAGCCCCCGGGGGCGAACAGATACGCAGTATTTT. Translating gives CASSPSPRGRTDTQYF.

This clonotype was picked up a small number of times. V gene TRBV6-5 combines with J gene TRBJ2-7; D gene uncertain. V dropped 2 bases and J dropped 0 bases, with 5 bases sitting between them. CDR3 length equals 13 residues. The germline V gene has CDR1 MNHEY and CDR2 SVGAGI. CDR3: CASSYDGSYEQYF. The CDR3 bases are TGTGCCAGCAGTTACGACGGCTCCTACGAGCAGTACTTC.

This clonotype was seen only a few times. The gene calls are TRBV7-3 and TRBJ2-7, with 8 nucleotides matching TRBD2. Germline V gene data show CDR1 as SGHTA and CDR2 as FQGTGA. The J segment lost 3 bases and the V segment lost 5 bases, leaving 9 bases of the junction unmatched. This CDR3 spans 15 amino acids. The CDR3 nucleotides are TGTGCCAGCAGCCCTATGCCGGGACTAGGCTACGAGCAGTACTTC. Its translation is CASSPMPGLGYEQYF.

This clonotype was seen a few times. V usage is TRBV6-5 and J usage is TRBJ2-7, with 8 nucleotides matching TRBD1. The CDR3 extends over 15 amino acids. J lost 4 bases, V lost 4 bases, and 9 bases had no gene match. Germline CDR1 MNHEY, CDR2 SVGAGI. CDR3 loop: CASSFDPGQAYEQYF. CDR3 bases: TGTGCCAGCAGTTTCGATCCGGGACAGGCGTACGAGCAGTACTTC.

In its sample, this clonotype was seen a few times. This rearrangement joins TRBV3-1 to TRBJ1-3; the D is unclear. Germline lookup yields CDR1 LGHDT and CDR2 YNNKEL (reference sequence). CDR3 length equals 16 residues. V was shortened by 1 base and J by 7 bases, with 17 bases between the two germline ends. DNA of the CDR3: TGTGCCAGCAGCCAAGTGCCGAATTTACTTGGGAACACCATATATTTT. Protein: CASSQVPNLLGNTIYF.

Turning to this clonotype: At one of its ends the junction is not consistent with the germline gene, which may arise from a read error. This sequence joins TRBV7-7 and TRBJ2-3, with D perhaps matching TRBD2 (6 bases). The CDR3 totals 13 residues. Germline-derived CDR1 and CDR2 are SSHAT and FNYEAQ (reference sequence). CDR3 nucleotides: TGTGCTAGCAGCTTGGGGACTTCTGATACGCAGTATTTT. Translation gives CASSLGTSDTQYF.

This clonotype was seen only a few times. The chain's CDR3 is CASSLADRGQGYGYTF. CDR3 coding DNA: TGCGCCAGCAGCTTGGCAGACAGGGGGCAGGGCTATGGCTACACCTTC. The rearrangement joins TRBV5-1 to TRBJ1-2; 10 bases match TRBD1. Trimming cost V 0 bases and J 4 bases; bases outside gene matches: 6. This CDR3 spans 16 amino acids. Germline V gene data show CDR1 as SGHRS and CDR2 as YFSETQ.

The chain has TRBV7-8 and TRBJ2-7; the match to TRBD2 covers 10 bases. The V and J ends lost 1 base and 0 bases, in that order; junction bases with no gene match: 9. Germline V gene sequence: CDR1 SGHVS, CDR2 FQNEAQ. CDR3 length: 18 amino acids. In nucleotides, the CDR3 is TGTGCCAGCAGCTTAGGCGTTAGCGGGGGGCCTAGCTCCTACGAGCAGTACTTC. The encoded protein is CASSLGVSGGPSSYEQYF.

This clonotype occurred many times. V gene TRBV28 combines with J gene TRBJ1-5; D is ambiguous. The CDR3 is 16 residues long. V lost 2 bases, J lost 6 bases, and 17 bases lay in between. From germline, CDR1 is MDHEN and CDR2 SYDVKM. Written as DNA, the CDR3 is TGTGCCAGCAGTTTAAGGACGTCGGACTTCACTCAGCCCCAGCATTTT. Translated, it gives CASSLRTSDFTQPQHF.

The V gene is TRBV6-2 or TRBV6-3, the J gene TRBJ1-3, with D uncertain. Trimming stripped 6 bases from V and 0 bases from J, with 15 bases between. CDR3 length: 16 residues. Germline lookup yields CDR1 MNHEY and CDR2 SVGEGT. CDR3 loop: CASRSMEPSSGNTIYF. For the CDR3, the DNA is TGTGCCAGCAGATCCATGGAGCCGAGCTCTGGAAACACCATATATTTT.

This clonotype showed up just a few times. An end of the junction does not agree with germline; a read error may underlie this. The DNA for the CDR3 is TGCAGTGCTGGAGAGTACGAGCAGTACTTC. Translated: CSAGEYEQYF. J is TRBJ2-7 and V is TRBV20-1; no clear D. The CDR3 extends over 10 amino acids. Germline CDR1 is DFQATT and CDR2 is SNEGSKA (reference sequence).

This clonotype was seen more than once but under ten times. J is TRBJ2-7 and V is TRBV7-2, with 9 bases that match TRBD1. This CDR3 is 13 amino acids long. Trimming removed 5 bases from V and 7 bases from J; junction bases left unmatched: 6. CDR1 and CDR2 (germline): SGHTA, FQGNSA. The CDR3 region is CASSAYRGQEQYV. CDR3 in DNA: TGTGCCAGCAGCGCCTACAGGGGGCAAGAGCAGTACGTC.

The rearrangement joins TRBV7-8 to TRBJ1-6; maybe TRBD1 (6 bases). Deletions cut 1 base from V and 8 bases from J, with 9 bases between. Per the germline V gene, CDR1 is SGHVS and CDR2 is FQNEAQ. This CDR3 contains 14 residues. Written as DNA, the CDR3 is TGTGCCAGCAGCTTAGAGGACAGCGATTCACCCCTCCACTTT. Translated, it gives CASSLEDSDSPLHF.

This clonotype was seen more than once but under ten times. The chain uses TRBV6-2 or TRBV6-3 and TRBJ1-1; D gene uncertain. Germline V gene lookup returns CDR1 MNHEY and CDR2 SVGEGT. V gave up 6 bases and J gave up 7 bases, with 15 bases separating them. This CDR3 is 13 amino acids long. The CDR3 here is CASRGTVALEAFF. CDR3 sequence (DNA): TGTGCCAGCAGGGGAACGGTAGCACTTGAAGCTTTCTTT.

This clonotype was detected ten times or more. The chain couples TRBV20-1 to TRBJ2-1; D unresolved. CDR3 length: 10 residues. The germline V gene has CDR1 DFQATT and CDR2 SNEGSKA (reference sequence). The V end was cut by 6 bases, the J end by 5 bases, with 5 bases between. The CDR3 region is CSAGDNEQFF. In DNA, the CDR3 is TGCAGTGCCGGAGACAATGAGCAGTTCTTC.

This clonotype was counted between two and nine times. The gene calls are TRBV6-5 and TRBJ1-2; D is uncertain. This CDR3 is 15 amino acids long. From germline, CDR1 is MNHEY and CDR2 SVGAGI. V was cut by 7 bases and J by 2 bases, with 17 bases left in between. CDR3 loop: CASTSPARNNYGYTF. The CDR3 nucleotides read TGTGCCAGCACCTCTCCGGCGCGGAACAACTATGGCTACACCTTC.

About this clonotype: It is likely a read error, because the conserved phenylalanine at the end of the CDR3 is missing. V gene TRBV7-2 combines with J gene TRBJ1-2; D remains unclear. Germline V lookup: CDR1 SGHTA, CDR2 FQGNSA. This CDR3 spans 12 amino acids. This CDR3 reads CASSFPNNGYTL. The CDR3 DNA is TGTGCCAGCAGCTTTCCTAACAATGGCTACACCTTA.

The V gene is TRBV15, the J gene TRBJ2-7; unclear D gene. V lost 1 base and J 4 bases, leaving 11 bases between the germline ends. The CDR3 covers 14 residues. Germline loops: CDR1 LNHNV, CDR2 YYDKDF (reference sequence). CDR3 sequence reads: CATSRGNSQYEQYV. Written as DNA, the CDR3 is TGTGCCACCAGCAGAGGGAACAGTCAATACGAGCAGTACGTC.